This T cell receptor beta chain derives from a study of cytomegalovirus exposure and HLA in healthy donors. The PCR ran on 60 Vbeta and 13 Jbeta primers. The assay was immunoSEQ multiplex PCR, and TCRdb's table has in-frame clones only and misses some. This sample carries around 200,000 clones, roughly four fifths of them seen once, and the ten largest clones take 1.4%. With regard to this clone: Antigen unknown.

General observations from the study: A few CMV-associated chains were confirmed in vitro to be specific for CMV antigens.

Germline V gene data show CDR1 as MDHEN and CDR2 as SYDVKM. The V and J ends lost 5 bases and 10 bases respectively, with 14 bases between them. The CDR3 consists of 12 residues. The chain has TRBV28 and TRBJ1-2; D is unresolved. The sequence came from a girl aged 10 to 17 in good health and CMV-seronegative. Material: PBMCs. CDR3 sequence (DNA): TGTGCCAGCAGTCAGATGGTTAATGACTACACCTTC. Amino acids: CASSQMVNDYTF.